The sequence of this T cell receptor beta chain was determined in a study of blood T cell repertoires in COVID-19. Generated by immunoSEQ multiplex PCR, the TCRdb table keeps only in-frame clones and is missing some. The repertoire holds some 130,000 clones, with about nine tenths as singletons. The CDR3 covers 18 residues. The clonotype was recovered from a man aged 50 to 60 with acute or convalescent COVID-19. The chain combines TRBV21-1 with TRBJ1-1. TRBV21-1 is given as a pseudogene. Material: peripheral blood. The CDR3: CASKTRGVRITRNTEAFF. The CDR3, as DNA: TGTGCCAGCAAGACGCGTGGAGTCAGAATTACCAGGAACACTGAAGCTTTCTTT.